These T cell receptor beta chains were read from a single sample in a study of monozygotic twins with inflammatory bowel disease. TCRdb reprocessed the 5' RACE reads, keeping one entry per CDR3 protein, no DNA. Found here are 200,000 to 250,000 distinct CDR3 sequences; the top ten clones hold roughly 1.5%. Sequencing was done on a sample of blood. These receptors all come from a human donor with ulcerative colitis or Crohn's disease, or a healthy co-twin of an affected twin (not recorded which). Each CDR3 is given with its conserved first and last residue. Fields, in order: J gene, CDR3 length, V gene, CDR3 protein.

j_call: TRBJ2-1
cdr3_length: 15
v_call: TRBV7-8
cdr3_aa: CASSLGGVLNNEQFF

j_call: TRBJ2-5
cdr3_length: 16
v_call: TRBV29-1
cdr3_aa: CSVEDATPVFQETQYF

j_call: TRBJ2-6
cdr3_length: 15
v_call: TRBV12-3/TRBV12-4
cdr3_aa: CASSPGYSGANVLTF

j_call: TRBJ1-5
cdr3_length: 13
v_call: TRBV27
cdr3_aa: CASSLGGLGPQHF

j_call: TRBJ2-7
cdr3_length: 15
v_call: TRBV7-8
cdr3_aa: CASSAKSGSRERQYF

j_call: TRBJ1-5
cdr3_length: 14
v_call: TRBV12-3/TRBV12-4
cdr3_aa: CASSQGTERSTQHF

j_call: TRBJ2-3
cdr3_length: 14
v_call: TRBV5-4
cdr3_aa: CASSLGGGTDTQYF

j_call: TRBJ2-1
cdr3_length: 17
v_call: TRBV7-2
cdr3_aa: CASSRRLAGDLLNEQFF

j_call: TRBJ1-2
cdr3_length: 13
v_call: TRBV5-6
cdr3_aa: CASSLTGVYGYTF

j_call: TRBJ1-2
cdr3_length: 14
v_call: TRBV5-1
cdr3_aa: CASSLSEGAYGYTF

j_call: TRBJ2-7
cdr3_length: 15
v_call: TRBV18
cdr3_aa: CASSPLGQGIDEQYF

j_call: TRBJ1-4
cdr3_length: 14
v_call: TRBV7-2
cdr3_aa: CASSLTGGNEKLFF

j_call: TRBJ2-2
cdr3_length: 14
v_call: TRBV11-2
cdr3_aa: CASSPATNTGELFF

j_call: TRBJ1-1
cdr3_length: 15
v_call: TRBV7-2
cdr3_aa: CASSLAAGGQAEAFF

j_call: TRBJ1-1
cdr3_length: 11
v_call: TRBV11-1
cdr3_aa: CASSVGVEAFF

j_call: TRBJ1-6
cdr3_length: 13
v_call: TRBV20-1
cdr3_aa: CSVGTGGNSPLHF

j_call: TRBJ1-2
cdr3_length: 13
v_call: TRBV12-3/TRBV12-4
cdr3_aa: CASSYQGGGGYTF

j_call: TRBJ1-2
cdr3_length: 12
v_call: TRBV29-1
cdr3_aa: CSVDMGPASYTF

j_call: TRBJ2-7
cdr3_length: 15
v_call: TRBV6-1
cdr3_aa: CASKPRGGFSMEQYF

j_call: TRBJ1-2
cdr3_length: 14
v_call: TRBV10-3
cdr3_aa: CAISESIFNYGYTF

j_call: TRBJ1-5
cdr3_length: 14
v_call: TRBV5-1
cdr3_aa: CASDDRGLFQPQHF

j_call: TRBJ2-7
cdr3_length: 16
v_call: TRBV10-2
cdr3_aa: CASSESGTPSSYEQYF

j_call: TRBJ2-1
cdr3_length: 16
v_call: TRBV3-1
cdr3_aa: CASSQVERGVYNEQFF

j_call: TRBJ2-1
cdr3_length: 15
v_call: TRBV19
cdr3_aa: CASSPSSGTGNEQFF

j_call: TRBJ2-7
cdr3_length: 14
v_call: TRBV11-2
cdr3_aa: CASSSPRGAREQYF

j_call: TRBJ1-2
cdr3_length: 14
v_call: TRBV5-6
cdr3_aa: CASSLAGRNYGYTF

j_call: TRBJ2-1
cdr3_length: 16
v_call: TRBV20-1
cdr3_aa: CSAQGFPGQGYNEQFF

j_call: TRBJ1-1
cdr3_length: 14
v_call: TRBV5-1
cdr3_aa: CASGHRASNTEAFF

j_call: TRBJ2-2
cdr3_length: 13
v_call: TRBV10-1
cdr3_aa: CASSRANTGELFF

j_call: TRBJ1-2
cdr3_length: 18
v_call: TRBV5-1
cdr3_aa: CASSPQGLLRGGSYGYTF

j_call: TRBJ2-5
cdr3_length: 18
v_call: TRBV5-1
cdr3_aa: CASRWPTPNGEVEETQYF

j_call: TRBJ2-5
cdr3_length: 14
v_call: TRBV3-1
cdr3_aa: CASNQWGAGETQYF

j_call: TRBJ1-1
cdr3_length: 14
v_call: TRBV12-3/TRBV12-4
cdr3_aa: CASSFGRMNTEAFF

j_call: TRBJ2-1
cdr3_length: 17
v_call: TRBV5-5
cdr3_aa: CASSLDRAGVLYNEQFF

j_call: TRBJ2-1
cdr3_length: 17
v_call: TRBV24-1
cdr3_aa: CATSDQSRGGSHNEQFF

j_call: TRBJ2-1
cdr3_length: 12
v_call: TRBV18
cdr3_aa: CASSSAAPQRVF

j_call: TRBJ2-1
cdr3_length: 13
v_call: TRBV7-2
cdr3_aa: CASSFSRMGEQFF

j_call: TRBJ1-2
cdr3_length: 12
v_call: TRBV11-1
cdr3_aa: CASSQEAYGYTF

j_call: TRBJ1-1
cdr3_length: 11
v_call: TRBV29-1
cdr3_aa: CSVEGGIEAFF

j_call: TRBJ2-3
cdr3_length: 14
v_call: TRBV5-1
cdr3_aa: CASSLEPRTDTQYF

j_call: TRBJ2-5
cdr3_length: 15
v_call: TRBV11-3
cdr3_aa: CASRLTGSPRETQYF

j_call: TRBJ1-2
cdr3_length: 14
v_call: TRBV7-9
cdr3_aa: CASSPPVGDYGYTF